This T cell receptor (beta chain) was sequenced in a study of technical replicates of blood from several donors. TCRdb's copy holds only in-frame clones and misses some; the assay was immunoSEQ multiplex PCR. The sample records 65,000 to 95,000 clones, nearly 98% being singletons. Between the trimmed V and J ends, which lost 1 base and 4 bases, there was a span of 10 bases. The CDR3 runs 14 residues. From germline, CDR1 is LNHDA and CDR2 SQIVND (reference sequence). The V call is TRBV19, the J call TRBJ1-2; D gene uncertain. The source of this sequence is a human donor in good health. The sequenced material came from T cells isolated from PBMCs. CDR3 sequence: CASSIGAFSYGYTF. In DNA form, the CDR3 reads TGTGCCAGTAGTATAGGGGCCTTCTCCTATGGCTACACCTTC. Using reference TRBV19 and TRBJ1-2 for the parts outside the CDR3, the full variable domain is DGGITQSPKYLFRKEGQNVTLSCEQNLNHDAMYWYRQDPGQGLRLIYYSQIVNDFQKGDIAEGYSVSREKKESFPLTVTSAQKNPTAFYLCASSIGAFSYGYTFGSGTRLTVV.